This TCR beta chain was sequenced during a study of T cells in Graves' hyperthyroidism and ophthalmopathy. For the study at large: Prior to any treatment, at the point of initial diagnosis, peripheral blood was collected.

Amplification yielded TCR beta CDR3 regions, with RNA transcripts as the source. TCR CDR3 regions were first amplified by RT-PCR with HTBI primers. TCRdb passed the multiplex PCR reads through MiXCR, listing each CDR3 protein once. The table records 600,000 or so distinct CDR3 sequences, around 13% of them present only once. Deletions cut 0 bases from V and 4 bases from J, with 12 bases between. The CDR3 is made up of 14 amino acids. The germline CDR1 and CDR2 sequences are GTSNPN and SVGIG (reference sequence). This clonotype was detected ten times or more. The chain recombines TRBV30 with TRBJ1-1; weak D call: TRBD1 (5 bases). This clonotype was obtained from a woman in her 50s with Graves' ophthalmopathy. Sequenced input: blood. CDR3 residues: CAWSVRGGSTEAFF. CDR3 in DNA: TGTGCCTGGAGTGTACGGGGGGGGTCCACTGAAGCTTTCTTT.